The rows below give T cell receptor beta chains drawn from one sample of a study of cytomegalovirus exposure and HLA in healthy donors. Clones were read by immunoSEQ multiplex PCR, and TCRdb kept only the in-frame ones, dropping some. The table has more than 100,000 clones, 77% seen once. Source material: PBMCs. The receptors were sampled from a human donor in good health. The CDR3 runs from the conserved cysteine through the conserved F or W. Fields, in order: V gene, J gene, clone size, D gene, CDR3 protein, CDR3 DNA. A D gene is named only where the DNA matches it firmly. Only some rows state a clone size, as once, few, many or a class for expanded clones.

>TRBV28|TRBJ2-2|.|TRBD2
CASSPGLAVSTGELFF
TGTGCCAGCAGTCCGGGACTAGCGGTTAGCACCGGGGAGCTGTTTTTT
>TRBV5-1|TRBJ2-2|.|.
CASSLSAAGNTGELFF
TGCGCCAGCAGCTTGTCTGCAGCGGGGAACACCGGGGAGCTGTTTTTT
>TRBV29-1|TRBJ2-1|.|.
CSVEQGIGNEQFF
TGCAGCGTTGAGCAGGGGATAGGTAATGAGCAGTTCTTC
>TRBV10-3|TRBJ1-2|.|.
CAISESISNRVTYGYTF
TGTGCCATCAGTGAGTCGATTAGCAATCGGGTAACCTACGGCTACACCTTC
>TRBV6-6|TRBJ1-2|.|TRBD1
CASRTQGNYGYTF
TGTGCCAGCAGAACACAGGGGAACTATGGCTACACCTTC
>TRBV7-3|TRBJ2-1|.|.
CASSLTTGGGDEQFF
TGTGCCAGCAGCTTAACGACAGGAGGTGGTGATGAGCAGTTCTTC
>TRBV7-6|TRBJ2-5|.|.
CASSLGQVGETQYF
TGTGCCAGCAGCTTAGGTCAAGTCGGTGAGACCCAGTACTTC
>TRBV10-3|TRBJ2-5|.|TRBD1
CAISTGTGGHPKAQYF
TGTGCCATCAGTACCGGGACAGGGGGCCATCCCAAGGCCCAGTACTTC
>TRBV12-5|TRBJ2-1|.|TRBD2
CASGLASSGTLNEQFF
TGTGCTAGTGGTTTGGCTTCTAGCGGGACTCTCAATGAGCAGTTCTTC
>TRBV28|TRBJ1-4|medium-sized|TRBD1
CASSLNRGEKLFF
TGTGCCAGCAGTTTAAACAGGGGTGAAAAACTGTTTTTT
>TRBV5-4|TRBJ1-2|.|.
CASSLRGIYGYTF
TGTGCCAGCAGCTTGAGGGGGATCTATGGCTACACCTTC
>TRBV15|TRBJ2-7|.|TRBD1
CATSKGTGGSYEQYF
TGTGCCACCAGCAAAGGGACAGGGGGTTCCTACGAGCAGTACTTC
>TRBV6-5|TRBJ2-1|few|.
CASSYSGATDEQFF
TGTGCCAGCAGTTACTCGGGGGCCACGGATGAGCAGTTCTTC
>TRBV6-1|TRBJ1-1|once|.
CASRTTGSTEAFF
TGTGCCAGCAGGACCACAGGGAGCACTGAAGCTTTCTTT
>TRBV28|TRBJ1-5|few|.
CASNFYRYQPQHF
TGTGCCAGCAATTTTTACAGGTATCAGCCCCAGCATTTT
>TRBV5-1|TRBJ2-1|.|TRBD1
CASSPPAGTDEQFF
TGCGCCAGCAGCCCCCCCGCCGGGACAGATGAGCAGTTCTTC
>TRBV5-1|TRBJ2-2|.|.
CASSLGTGNRDTGELFF
TGCGCCAGCAGCTTGGGTACGGGGAATAGGGACACCGGGGAGCTGTTTTTT
>TRBV27|TRBJ2-1|.|.
CASSPPVGGSYNEQFF
TGTGCCAGCAGTCCCCCCGTGGGGGGCTCCTACAATGAGCAGTTCTTC
>TRBV5-4|TRBJ1-1|.|TRBD1
CASSRGGGTGMNTEAFF
TGTGCCAGCAGCCGGGGCGGGGGGACAGGGATGAACACTGAAGCTTTCTTT